A selection of T cell receptor beta chains follows, all from one sample in a study of beta chain features in type 1 diabetes. Clones were read by immunoSEQ multiplex PCR, and TCRdb kept only the in-frame ones, dropping some. Of 200,000 to 300,000 clones detected, roughly 22% appear once; the ten largest clones hold 0.028%. The sequenced sample was naive CD4+ T cells from blood. The source of these receptors is a woman in her thirties or forties with type 1 diabetes. The conserved cysteine and the conserved F or W are not part of the CDR3 here.

v_call,cdr3_aa
TRBV7-6,ASTLTGSRTGELF
TRBV29-1,SGRTGGEAF
TRBV7-3,ASSPGVWETQY
TRBV5-1,ASSLDTHQETQY
TRBV29-1,SAPGQENTEAF
TRBV19,ASSIQGAETQY
TRBV5-4,ASSLGGRGPSPLH
TRBV29-1,SVGQGGLTNYGYT
TRBV25-1,ASSKGRTARADTQY
TRBV9,ASSLRGNEQF
TRBV7-2,ASSLVGVQAPDTQY
TRBV25-1,ASSDDGQGIEKLF
TRBV9,ASSVGQGRVADTQY